This T cell receptor beta chain is drawn from a study of cytomegalovirus exposure and HLA in healthy donors. About the study: Out of about 410 genotyped donors, roughly 80% belonged to the Caucasian-associated ancestry cluster.

Primers: 60 Vbeta forward and 13 Jbeta reverse. The table came from immunoSEQ multiplex PCR; TCRdb's copy has only in-frame clones and leaves some out. This table holds 150,000 to 200,000 clones, about four fifths found once. General observations from the study: Later on, a genetic analysis was performed. It linked a missense variant in DCLRE1C with V- and J-gene trimming of TCR beta. Clonal expansion was found to be greater in HLA-associated TCR beta chains than in equally common others in a later analysis.

Germline trimming cut 4 bases from V and 3 bases from J; bases unmatched to any gene: 10. The germline CDR1 and CDR2 sequences are SGHRS and YFSETQ. The CDR3 consists of 17 residues. About this clone: Its antigen is unidentified.

V gene TRBV5-1 combines with J gene TRBJ2-7; 13 bases line up with TRBD2. What was sequenced was PBMCs. The TCR comes from a male donor in good health and CMV-seropositive. Here the CDR3 reads CASSLGTSGAFFYEQYF. The DNA for the CDR3 is TGCGCCAGCAGCCTGGGGACTAGCGGGGCCTTTTTCTACGAGCAGTACTTC.